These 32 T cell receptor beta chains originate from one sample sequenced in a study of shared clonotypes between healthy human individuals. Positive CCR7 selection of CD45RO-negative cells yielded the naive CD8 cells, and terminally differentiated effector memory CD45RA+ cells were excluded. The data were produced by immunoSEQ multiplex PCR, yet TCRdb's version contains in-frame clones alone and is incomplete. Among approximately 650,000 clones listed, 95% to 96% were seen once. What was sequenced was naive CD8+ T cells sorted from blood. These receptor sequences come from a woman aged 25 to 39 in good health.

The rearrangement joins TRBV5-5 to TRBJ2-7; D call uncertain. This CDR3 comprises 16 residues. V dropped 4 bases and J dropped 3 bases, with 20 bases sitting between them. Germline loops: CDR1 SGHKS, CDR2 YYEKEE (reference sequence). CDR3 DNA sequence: TGTGCCAGCAGCGAGGTGAGTTGGGCCGAAGACTACGAGCAGTACTTC. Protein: CASSEVSWAEDYEQYF.

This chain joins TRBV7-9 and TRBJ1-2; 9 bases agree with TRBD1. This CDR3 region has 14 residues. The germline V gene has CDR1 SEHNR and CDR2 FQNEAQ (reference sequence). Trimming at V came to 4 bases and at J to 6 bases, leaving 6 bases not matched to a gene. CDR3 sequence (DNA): TGTGCCAGCAGCTCCAGCGACAGGGGGGATGGCTACACCTTC. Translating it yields CASSSSDRGDGYTF.

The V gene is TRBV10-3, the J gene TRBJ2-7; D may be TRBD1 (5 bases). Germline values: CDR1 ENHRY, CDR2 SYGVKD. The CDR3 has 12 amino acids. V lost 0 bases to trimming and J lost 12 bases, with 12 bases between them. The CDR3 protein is CAISESGQGPYF. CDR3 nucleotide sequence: TGTGCCATCAGTGAGTCAGGGCAGGGCCCGTACTTC.

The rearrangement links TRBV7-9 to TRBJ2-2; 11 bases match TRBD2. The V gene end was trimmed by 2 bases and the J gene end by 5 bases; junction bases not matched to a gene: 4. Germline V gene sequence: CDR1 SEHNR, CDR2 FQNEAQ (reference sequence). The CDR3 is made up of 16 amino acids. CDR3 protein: CASSLPLAGGTGELFF. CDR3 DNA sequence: TGTGCCAGCAGCTTACCTCTAGCGGGAGGTACCGGGGAGCTGTTTTTT. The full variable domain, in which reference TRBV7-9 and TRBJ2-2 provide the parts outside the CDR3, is DTGVSQNPRHKITKRGQNVTFRCDPISEHNRLYWYRQTLGQGPEFLTYFQNEAQLEKSRLLSDRFSAERPKGSFSTLEIQRTEQGDSAMYLCASSLPLAGGTGELFFGEGSRLTVL.

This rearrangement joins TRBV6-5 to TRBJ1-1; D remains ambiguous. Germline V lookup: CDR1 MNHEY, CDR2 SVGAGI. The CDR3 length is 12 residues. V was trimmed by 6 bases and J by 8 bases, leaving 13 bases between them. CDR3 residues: CASSDMEAEAFF. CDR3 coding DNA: TGTGCCAGCAGCGATATGGAGGCGGAAGCTTTCTTT.

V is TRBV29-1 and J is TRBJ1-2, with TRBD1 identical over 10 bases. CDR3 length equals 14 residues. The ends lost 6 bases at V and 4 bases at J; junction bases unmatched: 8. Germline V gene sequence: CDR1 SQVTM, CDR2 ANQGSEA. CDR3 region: CSVPGQGWTYGYTF. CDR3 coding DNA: TGCAGCGTCCCGGGACAGGGGTGGACCTATGGCTACACCTTC.

CDR3 nucleotides: TGTGCCAGCAGCCCCGGACAGGGGTTCGATGAGCAGTTCTTC. Translated: CASSPGQGFDEQFF. J is TRBJ2-1 and V is TRBV28; 9 nucleotides match TRBD1. The CDR3 length is 14 residues. Germline trimming cut 6 bases from V and 8 bases from J; bases unmatched to any gene: 8. Germline values: CDR1 MDHEN, CDR2 SYDVKM.

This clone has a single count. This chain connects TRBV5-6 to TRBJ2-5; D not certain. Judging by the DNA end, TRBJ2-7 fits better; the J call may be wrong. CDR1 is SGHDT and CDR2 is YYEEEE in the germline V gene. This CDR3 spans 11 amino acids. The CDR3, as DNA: TGTGCCAGCAGCTTTATCGACGAGCAGTACTTC. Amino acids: CASSFIDEQYF.

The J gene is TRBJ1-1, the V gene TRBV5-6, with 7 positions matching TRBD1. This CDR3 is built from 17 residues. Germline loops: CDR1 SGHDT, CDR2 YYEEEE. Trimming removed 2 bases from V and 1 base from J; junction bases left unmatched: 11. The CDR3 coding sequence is TGTGCCAGCAGCTTTTTCTTCGGCGGGACAGCGAACACTGAAGCTTTCTTT. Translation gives CASSFFFGGTANTEAFF.

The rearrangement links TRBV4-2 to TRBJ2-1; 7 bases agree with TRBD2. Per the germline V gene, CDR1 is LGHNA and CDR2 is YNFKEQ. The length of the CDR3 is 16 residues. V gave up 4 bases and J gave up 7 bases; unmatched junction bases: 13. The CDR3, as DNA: TGTGCCAGCAGCCCTGAAACAGGACTAGGCGGTAATGAGCAGTTCTTC. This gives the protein CASSPETGLGGNEQFF.

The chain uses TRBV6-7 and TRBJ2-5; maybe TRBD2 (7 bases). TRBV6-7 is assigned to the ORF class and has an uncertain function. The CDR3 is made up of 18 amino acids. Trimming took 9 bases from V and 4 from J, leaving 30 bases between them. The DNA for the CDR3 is TGTGCCAGAATGGGTTATTTGGGGGGGGCGGTATTTCTAGAGACCCAGTACTTC. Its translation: CARMGYLGGAVFLETQYF.

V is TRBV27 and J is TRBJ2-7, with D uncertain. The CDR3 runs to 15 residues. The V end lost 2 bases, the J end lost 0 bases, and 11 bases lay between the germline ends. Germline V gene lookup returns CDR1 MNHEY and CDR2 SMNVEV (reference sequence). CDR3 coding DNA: TGTGCCAGCAGTTTAGATGGGCAGTTCTCCTACGAGCAGTACTTC. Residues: CASSLDGQFSYEQYF.

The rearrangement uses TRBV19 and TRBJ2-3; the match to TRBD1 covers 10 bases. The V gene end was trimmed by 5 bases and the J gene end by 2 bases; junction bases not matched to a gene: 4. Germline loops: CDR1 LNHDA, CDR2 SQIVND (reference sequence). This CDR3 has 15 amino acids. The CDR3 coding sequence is TGTGCCAGTAGTTCGACAGGGGGCCACACAGATACGCAGTATTTT. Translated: CASSSTGGHTDTQYF. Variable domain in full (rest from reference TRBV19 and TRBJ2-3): DGGITQSPKYLFRKEGQNVTLSCEQNLNHDAMYWYRQDPGQGLRLIYYSQIVNDFQKGDIAEGYSVSREKKESFPLTVTSAQKNPTAFYLCASSSTGGHTDTQYFGPGTRLTVL.

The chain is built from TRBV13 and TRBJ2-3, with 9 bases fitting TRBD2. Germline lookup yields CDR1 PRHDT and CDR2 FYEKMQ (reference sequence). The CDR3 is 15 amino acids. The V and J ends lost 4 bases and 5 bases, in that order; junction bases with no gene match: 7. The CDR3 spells CASSSDSGGEDTQYF. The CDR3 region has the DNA TGTGCCAGCAGCTCGGATAGCGGGGGCGAAGATACGCAGTATTTT. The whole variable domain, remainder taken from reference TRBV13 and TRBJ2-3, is AAGVIQSPRHLIKEKRETATLKCYPIPRHDTVYWYQQGPGQDPQFLISFYEKMQSDKGSIPDRFSAQQFSDYHSELNMSSLELGDSALYFCASSSDSGGEDTQYFGPGTRLTVL.

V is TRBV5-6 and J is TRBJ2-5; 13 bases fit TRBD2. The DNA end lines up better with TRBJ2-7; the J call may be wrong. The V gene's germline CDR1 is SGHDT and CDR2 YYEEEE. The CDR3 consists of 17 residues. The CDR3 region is CASSSRSTSGRRSEQYF. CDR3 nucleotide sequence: TGTGCCAGCAGCTCCCGATCGACTAGCGGGAGGCGATCCGAGCAGTACTTC.

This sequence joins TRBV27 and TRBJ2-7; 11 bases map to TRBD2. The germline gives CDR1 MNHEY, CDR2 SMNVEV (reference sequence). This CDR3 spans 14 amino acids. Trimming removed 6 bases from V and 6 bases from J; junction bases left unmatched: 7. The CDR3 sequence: CASRFVAGGFEQYF. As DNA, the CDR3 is TGTGCCAGCAGATTTGTAGCGGGAGGGTTCGAGCAGTACTTC.

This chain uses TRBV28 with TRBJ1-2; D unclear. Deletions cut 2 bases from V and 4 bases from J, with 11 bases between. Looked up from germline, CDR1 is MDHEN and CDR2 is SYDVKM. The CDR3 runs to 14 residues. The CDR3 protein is CASSLTGRFYGYTF. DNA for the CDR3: TGTGCCAGCAGTTTAACGGGCAGGTTCTATGGCTACACCTTC.

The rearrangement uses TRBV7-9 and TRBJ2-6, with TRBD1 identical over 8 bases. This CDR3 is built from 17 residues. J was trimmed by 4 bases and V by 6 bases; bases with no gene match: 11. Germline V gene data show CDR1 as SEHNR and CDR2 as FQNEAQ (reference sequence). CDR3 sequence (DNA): TGTGCCAGCAGTATAATAGACAGGGGCCCCGGGGCCAACGTCCTGACTTTC. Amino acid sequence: CASSIIDRGPGANVLTF.

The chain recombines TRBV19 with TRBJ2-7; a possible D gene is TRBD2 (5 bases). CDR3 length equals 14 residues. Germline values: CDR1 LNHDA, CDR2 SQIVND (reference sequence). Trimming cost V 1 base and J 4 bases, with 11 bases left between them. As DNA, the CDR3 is TGTGCCAGTAGTATAGCCGGACTCAAATACGAGCAGTACTTC. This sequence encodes CASSIAGLKYEQYF.

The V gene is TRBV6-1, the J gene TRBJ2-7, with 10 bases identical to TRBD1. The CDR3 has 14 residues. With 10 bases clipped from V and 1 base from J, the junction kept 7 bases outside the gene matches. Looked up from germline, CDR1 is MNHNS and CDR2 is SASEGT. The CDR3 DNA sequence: TGTGCCACGGGAGACAGGGGGCCGTCCTACGAGCAGTACTTC. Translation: CATGDRGPSYEQYF.

CDR3 in amino acids: CASSGTEETQYF. For the CDR3, the DNA is TGTGCCAGCTCCGGGACAGAAGAGACCCAGTACTTC. V gene TRBV25-1 combines with J gene TRBJ2-5; 7 bases map to TRBD1. Germline V gene data show CDR1 as MGHDK and CDR2 as SYGVNS. After removal of 8 bases from V and 3 bases from J, the junction contained 3 bases not matched to a gene. CDR3 size: 12 residues.

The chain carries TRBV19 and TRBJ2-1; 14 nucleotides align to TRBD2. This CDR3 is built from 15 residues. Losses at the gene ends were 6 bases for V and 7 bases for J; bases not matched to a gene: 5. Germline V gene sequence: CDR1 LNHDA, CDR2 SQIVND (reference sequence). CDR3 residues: CASRGLAGVGNEQFF. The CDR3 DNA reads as TGTGCCAGTAGGGGACTAGCGGGAGTTGGGAATGAGCAGTTCTTC.

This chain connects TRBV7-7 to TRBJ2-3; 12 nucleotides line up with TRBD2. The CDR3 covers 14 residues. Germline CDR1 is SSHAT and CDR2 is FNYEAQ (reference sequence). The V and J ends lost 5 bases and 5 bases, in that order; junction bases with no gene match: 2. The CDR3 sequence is CASSRGLAGDTQYF. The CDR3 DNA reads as TGTGCCAGCAGCCGGGGACTAGCGGGAGATACGCAGTATTTT. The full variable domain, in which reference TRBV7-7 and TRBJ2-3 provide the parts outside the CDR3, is GAGVSQSPRYKVTKRGQDVTLRCDPISSHATLYWYQQALGQGPEFLTYFNYEAQPDKSGLPSDRFSAERPEGSISTLTIQRTEQRDSAMYRCASSRGLAGDTQYFGPGTRLTVL.

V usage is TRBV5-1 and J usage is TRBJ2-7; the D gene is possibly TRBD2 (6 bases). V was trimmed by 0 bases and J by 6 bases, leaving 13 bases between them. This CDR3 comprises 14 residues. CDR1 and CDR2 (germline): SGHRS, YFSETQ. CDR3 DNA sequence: TGCGCCAGCAGCTTGGTCTCGGGAGCGGGCGAGCAGTACTTC. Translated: CASSLVSGAGEQYF.

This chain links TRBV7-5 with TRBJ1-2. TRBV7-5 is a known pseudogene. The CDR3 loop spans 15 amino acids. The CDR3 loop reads CVRSLRKVGYAGYTF. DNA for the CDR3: TGTGTCAGAAGCTTAAGGAAGGTAGGGTACGCTGGCTACACCTTC.

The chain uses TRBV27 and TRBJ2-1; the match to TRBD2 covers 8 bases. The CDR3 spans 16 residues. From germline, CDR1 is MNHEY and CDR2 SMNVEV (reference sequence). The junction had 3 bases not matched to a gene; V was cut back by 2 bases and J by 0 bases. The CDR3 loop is CASSLASGSSYNEQFF. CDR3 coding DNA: TGTGCCAGCAGTTTAGCCAGCGGGAGCTCCTACAATGAGCAGTTCTTC.

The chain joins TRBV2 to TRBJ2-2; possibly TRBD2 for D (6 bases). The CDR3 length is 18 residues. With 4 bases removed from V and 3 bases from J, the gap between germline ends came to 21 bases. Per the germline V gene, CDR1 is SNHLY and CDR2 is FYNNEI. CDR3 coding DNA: TGTGCCAGCAGTGGCGGGGTCGGGAGTTTTCAGGACACCGGGGAGCTGTTTTTT. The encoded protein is CASSGGVGSFQDTGELFF.

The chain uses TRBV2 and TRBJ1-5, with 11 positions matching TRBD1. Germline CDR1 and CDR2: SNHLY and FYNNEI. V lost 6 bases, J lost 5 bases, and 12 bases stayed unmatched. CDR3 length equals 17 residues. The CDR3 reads CASSVSRTGGKDQPQHF. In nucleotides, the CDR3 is TGTGCCAGCAGCGTTTCGCGGACAGGGGGCAAGGATCAGCCCCAGCATTTT.

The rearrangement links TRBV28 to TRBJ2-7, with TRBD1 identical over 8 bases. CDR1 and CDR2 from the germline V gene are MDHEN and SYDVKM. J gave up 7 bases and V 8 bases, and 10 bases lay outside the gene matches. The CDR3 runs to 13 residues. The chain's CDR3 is CASGRTGPWEQYF. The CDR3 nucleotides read TGTGCCAGCGGCAGGACAGGGCCTTGGGAGCAGTACTTC.

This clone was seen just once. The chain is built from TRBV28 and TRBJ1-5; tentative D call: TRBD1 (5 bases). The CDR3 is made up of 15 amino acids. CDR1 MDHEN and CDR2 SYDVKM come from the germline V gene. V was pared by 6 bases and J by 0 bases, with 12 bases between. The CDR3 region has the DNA TGTGCCAGCAGATCCGGGACGGATAGCAATCAGCCCCAGCATTTT. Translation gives CASRSGTDSNQPQHF.

CDR3 loop: CSVESGPGPGSDGYTF. CDR3 coding DNA: TGCAGCGTGGAAAGCGGACCGGGACCAGGGTCGGATGGCTACACCTTC. This chain joins TRBV29-1 and TRBJ1-2, with D possibly being TRBD1 (5 bases). V lost 6 bases and J 6 bases, leaving 26 bases between the germline ends. The CDR3 covers 16 residues. Germline V gives CDR1 SQVTM, CDR2 ANQGSEA.

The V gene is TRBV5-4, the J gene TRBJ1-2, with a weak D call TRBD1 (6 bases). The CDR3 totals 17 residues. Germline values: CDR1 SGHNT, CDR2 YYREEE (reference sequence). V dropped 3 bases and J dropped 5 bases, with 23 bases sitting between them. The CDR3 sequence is CASSYRQASTPRYGYTF. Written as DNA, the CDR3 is TGTGCCAGCAGCTACCGACAGGCCTCCACACCTCGATATGGCTACACCTTC.